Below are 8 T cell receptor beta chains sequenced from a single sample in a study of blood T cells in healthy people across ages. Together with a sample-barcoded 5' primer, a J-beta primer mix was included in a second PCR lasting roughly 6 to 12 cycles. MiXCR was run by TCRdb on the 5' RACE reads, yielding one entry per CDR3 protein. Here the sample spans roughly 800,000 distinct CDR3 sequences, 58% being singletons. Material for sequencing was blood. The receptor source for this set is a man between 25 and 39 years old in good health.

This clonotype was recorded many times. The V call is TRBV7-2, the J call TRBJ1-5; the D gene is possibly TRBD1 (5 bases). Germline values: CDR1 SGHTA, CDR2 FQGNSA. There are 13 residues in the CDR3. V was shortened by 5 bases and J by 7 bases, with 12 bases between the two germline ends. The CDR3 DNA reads TGTGCCAGCAGCGTAGGGCAGGGACAGCCCCAGCATTTT. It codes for CASSVGQGQPQHF.

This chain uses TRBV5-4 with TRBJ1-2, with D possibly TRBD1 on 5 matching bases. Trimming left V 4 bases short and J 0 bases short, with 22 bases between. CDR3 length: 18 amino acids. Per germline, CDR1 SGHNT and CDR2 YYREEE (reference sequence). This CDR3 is CASSPAGIGGKANYGYTF. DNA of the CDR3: TGTGCCAGCAGCCCGGCGGGAATCGGGGGGAAAGCTAACTATGGCTACACCTTC.

The CDR3 reads CASSRRGLADYNEQFF. As DNA, the CDR3 is TGTGCCAGCAGTCGCAGGGGACTAGCGGACTACAATGAGCAGTTCTTC. This rearrangement joins TRBV6-2 or TRBV6-3 to TRBJ2-1; TRBD2 agrees at 11 bases. The CDR3 totals 16 residues. Trimming removed 5 bases from V and 3 bases from J; junction bases left unmatched: 6. Germline V lookup: CDR1 MNHEY, CDR2 SVGEGT.

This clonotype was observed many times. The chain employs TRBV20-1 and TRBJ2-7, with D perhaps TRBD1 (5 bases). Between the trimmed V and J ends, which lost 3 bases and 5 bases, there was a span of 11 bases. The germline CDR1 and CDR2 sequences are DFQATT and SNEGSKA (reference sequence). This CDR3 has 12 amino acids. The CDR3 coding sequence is TGCAGTGCTAGCCCAGGGTTCGACGAGCAGTACTTC. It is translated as CSASPGFDEQYF.

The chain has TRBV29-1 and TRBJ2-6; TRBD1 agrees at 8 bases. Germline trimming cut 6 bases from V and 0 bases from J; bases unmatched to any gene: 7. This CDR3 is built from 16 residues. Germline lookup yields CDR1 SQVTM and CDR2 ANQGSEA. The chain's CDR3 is CSVPGTGGSGANVLTF. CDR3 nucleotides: TGCAGCGTCCCCGGGACAGGCGGCTCTGGGGCCAACGTCCTGACTTTC.

The DNA for the CDR3 is TGCGCCAGCAGCTTGGCGCTTGGGACGAACGGTGGCTACACCTTC. Amino acid sequence: CASSLALGTNGGYTF. The J gene is TRBJ1-2, the V gene TRBV5-1; D is perhaps TRBD1 (5 bases). V was shortened by 0 bases and J by 7 bases, with 16 bases between the two germline ends. Germline V lookup: CDR1 SGHRS, CDR2 YFSETQ. The CDR3 covers 15 residues.

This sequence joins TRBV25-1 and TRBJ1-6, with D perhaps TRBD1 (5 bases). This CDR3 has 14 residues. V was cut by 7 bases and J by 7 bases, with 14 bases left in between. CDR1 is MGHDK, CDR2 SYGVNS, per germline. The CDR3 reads CASTRRGENSPLHF. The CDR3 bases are TGTGCCAGCACCCGGCGGGGGGAAAATTCACCCCTCCACTTT.

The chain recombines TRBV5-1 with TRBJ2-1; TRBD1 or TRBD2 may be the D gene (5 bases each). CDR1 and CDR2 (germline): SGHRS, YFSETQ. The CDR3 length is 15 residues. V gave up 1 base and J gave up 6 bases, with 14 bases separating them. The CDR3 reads CASSLPGTDFNEQFF. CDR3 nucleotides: TGCGCCAGCAGCTTGCCAGGGACGGACTTCAATGAGCAGTTCTTC.